This T cell receptor beta chain comes out of a study of cytotoxic CD8 clonotypes in ibrutinib-treated CLL. Across the whole study: Samples averaged about 260,000 productive templates and 94,082 productive rearrangements.

In this sample, this clone turned up once. Its antigen remains unknown. Depths of 1 in 200,000 to 1 in 1 million T cells were the sequencing target. Method: immunoSEQ multiplex PCR; TCRdb's copy keeps in-frame clones and lacks some. The sample has 65,000 to 85,000 clones; 75% to 90% are singletons. The CDR3 consists of 14 residues. Germline trimming cut 5 bases from V and 9 bases from J; bases unmatched to any gene: 6. Germline assignment: CDR1 SGHTA and CDR2 FQGTGA. Regarding the study as a whole: Ibrutinib response saw clonality rise, and progression saw it return toward baseline.

The V and J genes are TRBV7-3 and TRBJ2-1, with 11 positions matching TRBD1. The receptor's source is a human donor with chronic lymphocytic leukemia. The sequences come from PBMCs, collected after 24 months of ibrutinib treatment. The CDR3 DNA reads TGTGCCAGCAGCCGAGGGACAGGGGGAAGTGAGCAGTTCTTC. It specifies CASSRGTGGSEQFF.